This TCR beta chain originates from a study of CD8 T cells in ankylosing spondylitis. Study outcomes and limitations: The clones that were linked to disease were reported to be significantly enriched in matched synovial fluid samples from ankylosing spondylitis patients. Characteristic, it appeared, of ankylosing spondylitis blood was a TCR beta motif of fewer than 10 highly homologous variants.

Deletions cut 4 bases from V and 2 bases from J, with 7 bases between. The V gene's germline CDR1 is SQVTM and CDR2 ANQGSEA. The CDR3 spans 12 residues. This clonotype was observed at least ten times. Its specificity is not known. TCRdb re-analysed the 5' RACE reads in MiXCR, keeping a single row per CDR3 protein. This table has approximately 520,000 distinct CDR3 sequences, less than 6% appearing once. This chain connects TRBV29-1 to TRBJ2-3, with TRBD1 as a possible D gene (5 bases). The receptor was derived from a male donor with ankylosing spondylitis. Sequenced sample: blood, either unsorted or a sorted T cell fraction (not recorded which). The CDR3 sequence is CSVGQNTDTQYF. CDR3 nucleotides: TGCAGCGTTGGACAGAACACAGATACGCAGTATTTT.